These T cell receptor beta chains were read from a single sample in a study of T cells expressing NK-cell markers. TCRdb re-called the 5' RACE reads, yielding one record per CDR3 amino acid sequence without DNA. Here the sample table reports 500,000 to 700,000 distinct CDR3 sequences. Input material: blood T cells: a sorted CD56 or NKG2C T cell subset, CD4+ or CD8+ T cells, or bulk PBMC T cells (not recorded which). Source of these receptors: a man aged 18 to 30 in good health. Each CDR3 is given with its conserved first and last residue. The order of the fields is V gene, J gene, CDR3 protein.

v_gene: TRBV10-2; j_gene: TRBJ2-1; CDR3aa: CASSTSGTSREQFF
v_gene: TRBV27; j_gene: TRBJ2-1; CDR3aa: CASTDSPGHSYNEQFF
v_gene: TRBV6-5; j_gene: TRBJ2-3; CDR3aa: CASSSPHPGGGDTQYF
v_gene: TRBV9; j_gene: TRBJ2-7; CDR3aa: CASSVGGTVYEQYF
v_gene: TRBV25-1; j_gene: TRBJ2-6; CDR3aa: CASRGQKSSGANVLTF
v_gene: TRBV29-1; j_gene: TRBJ1-2; CDR3aa: CSVDQSRVGYTF
v_gene: TRBV7-8; j_gene: TRBJ1-1; CDR3aa: CASSSSGNTEAFF
v_gene: TRBV2; j_gene: TRBJ2-5; CDR3aa: CASRDGLVVASRETQYF
v_gene: TRBV7-2; j_gene: TRBJ2-5; CDR3aa: CASSPQGPPYQETQYF
v_gene: TRBV5-1; j_gene: TRBJ2-5; CDR3aa: CASSLKGTLNQETQYF
v_gene: TRBV30; j_gene: TRBJ1-2; CDR3aa: CAWSETGRGLGYTF
v_gene: TRBV12-3/TRBV12-4; j_gene: TRBJ1-2; CDR3aa: CASSFMDGDGYTF
v_gene: TRBV29-1; j_gene: TRBJ1-2; CDR3aa: CSVAGDQLNNYGYTF
v_gene: TRBV6-2/TRBV6-3; j_gene: TRBJ1-1; CDR3aa: CASRPVPGVIEAFF
v_gene: TRBV6-1; j_gene: TRBJ2-3; CDR3aa: CASSTSPGTEVTDTQYF
v_gene: TRBV7-9; j_gene: TRBJ2-5; CDR3aa: CASSLLGLDETQYF
v_gene: TRBV9; j_gene: TRBJ2-1; CDR3aa: CASSAADLSNEQFF
v_gene: TRBV7-9; j_gene: TRBJ2-1; CDR3aa: CASSSSGKFFSYNEQFF
v_gene: TRBV7-8; j_gene: TRBJ2-1; CDR3aa: CASSLEIASGRKFF
v_gene: TRBV28; j_gene: TRBJ1-3; CDR3aa: CASSYQGARNTIYF
v_gene: TRBV20-1; j_gene: TRBJ2-7; CDR3aa: CSPRKGTSTGEQYF
v_gene: TRBV11-3; j_gene: TRBJ2-2; CDR3aa: CASSRPGGPGELFF
v_gene: TRBV14; j_gene: TRBJ2-7; CDR3aa: CASSRGLSVHEQYF
v_gene: TRBV12-3/TRBV12-4; j_gene: TRBJ1-2; CDR3aa: CASTPYGRDADGYTF
v_gene: TRBV3-1; j_gene: TRBJ2-5; CDR3aa: CASRPQGGSETQYF
v_gene: TRBV7-9; j_gene: TRBJ2-7; CDR3aa: CASSETGTSLPGTSSYEQYF
v_gene: TRBV28; j_gene: TRBJ1-2; CDR3aa: CASSHDRVTQANYGYTF
v_gene: TRBV28; j_gene: TRBJ2-7; CDR3aa: CASSHPLTSGRYEQYF
v_gene: TRBV18; j_gene: TRBJ2-4; CDR3aa: CASSPFQGTSTGKNIQYF
v_gene: TRBV12-3/TRBV12-4; j_gene: TRBJ2-5; CDR3aa: CASRKTGQETQYF
v_gene: TRBV9; j_gene: TRBJ1-6; CDR3aa: CASAGQNNSPLHF
v_gene: TRBV12-3/TRBV12-4; j_gene: TRBJ2-1; CDR3aa: CASRILAGSVFF
v_gene: TRBV11-2; j_gene: TRBJ2-1; CDR3aa: CASSHYRDNHEQFF
v_gene: TRBV14; j_gene: TRBJ1-1; CDR3aa: CASSQPGHSNTEAFF
v_gene: TRBV12-3/TRBV12-4; j_gene: TRBJ2-2; CDR3aa: CASSGQINTGELFF
v_gene: TRBV5-1; j_gene: TRBJ2-2; CDR3aa: CASSSRAPGELFF
v_gene: TRBV4-1; j_gene: TRBJ1-1; CDR3aa: CASSADLNTEAFF
v_gene: TRBV29-1; j_gene: TRBJ2-2; CDR3aa: CSVETAAGGRTGELFF
v_gene: TRBV5-1; j_gene: TRBJ1-2; CDR3aa: CASSLDPRQGKDGYTF
v_gene: TRBV7-6; j_gene: TRBJ2-1; CDR3aa: CASSLTGTSGSWYNEQFF
v_gene: TRBV5-6; j_gene: TRBJ1-6; CDR3aa: CASSFGTGADNSPLHF
v_gene: TRBV20-1; j_gene: TRBJ1-5; CDR3aa: CSAGQTNQPQHF
v_gene: TRBV20-1; j_gene: TRBJ2-1; CDR3aa: CSARETGKGEQFF
v_gene: TRBV20-1; j_gene: TRBJ2-1; CDR3aa: CSARSLAGTYNEQFF
v_gene: TRBV5-5; j_gene: TRBJ1-3; CDR3aa: CASSPGQNAWATIYF
v_gene: TRBV11-2; j_gene: TRBJ2-1; CDR3aa: CASTKGNLRNEQFF
v_gene: TRBV6-2/TRBV6-3; j_gene: TRBJ1-1; CDR3aa: CASSNPGTPNTEAFF
v_gene: TRBV25-1; j_gene: TRBJ2-3; CDR3aa: CASATSGADTQYF
v_gene: TRBV15; j_gene: TRBJ2-2; CDR3aa: CATSRYLRTNGDAGELFF
v_gene: TRBV9; j_gene: TRBJ1-6; CDR3aa: CASSDRFNSPLHF